The 6 T cell receptor beta chains below come from one sample, sequenced in a study of blood T cells in healthy people across ages. The second PCR ran roughly 6 to 11 cycles with a sample-barcoded 5' primer and J-beta primers. MiXCR was run by TCRdb on the 5' RACE reads, yielding one entry per CDR3 protein. The table includes approximately 1.5 million distinct CDR3 sequences, about 32% detected once. The sequenced sample consisted of blood. The origin of the receptors is a young woman in good health.

V usage is TRBV7-9 and J usage is TRBJ1-5; D remains unclear. Trimming removed 0 bases at V and 2 bases at J, with 8 bases between. The CDR3 runs to 15 residues. CDR1 is SEHNR and CDR2 is FQNEAQ in the germline V gene (reference sequence). In DNA form, the CDR3 reads TGTGCCAGCAGCTTAGCGAGGTTGGGCAATCAGCCCCAGCATTTT. This gives the protein CASSLARLGNQPQHF.

This clonotype was recorded a few times. DNA of the CDR3: TGTGCCAGCAGCCGGGGACTAGCGGGGGCCACTAGCACAGATACGCAGTATTTT. Its protein product is CASSRGLAGATSTDTQYF. This chain links TRBV3-1 with TRBJ2-3; 14 bases are shared with TRBD2. The CDR3 contains 18 residues. Per germline, CDR1 LGHDT and CDR2 YNNKEL (reference sequence). Germline trimming cut 4 bases from V and 0 bases from J; bases unmatched to any gene: 6.

J is TRBJ2-5 and V is TRBV20-1; 8 bases agree with TRBD1. Germline V gives CDR1 DFQATT, CDR2 SNEGSKA (reference sequence). V lost 6 bases to trimming and J lost 5 bases; unmatched junction nucleotides: 8. The CDR3 is 13 amino acids. CDR3 in DNA: TGCAGTGCCGAAGGCACAGGGGGTGAGACCCAGTACTTC. Protein: CSAEGTGGETQYF.

This clonotype was detected only a few times. J is TRBJ2-5 and V is TRBV7-2, with 7 bases matching TRBD1. CDR3 length: 14 residues. Germline V gene sequence: CDR1 SGHTA, CDR2 FQGNSA. V lost 5 bases and J lost 5; bases outside the gene matches: 8. The CDR3 region has the DNA TGTGCCAGCAGCACCGACAGGGTTGAGGAGACCCAGTACTTC. It yields the protein CASSTDRVEETQYF. Full variable domain (rest looked up from reference TRBV7-2 and TRBJ2-5): GAGVSQSPSNKVTEKGKDVELRCDPISGHTALYWYRQSLGQGLEFLIYFQGNSAPDKSGLPSDRFSAERTGGSVSTLTIQRTQQEDSAVYLCASSTDRVEETQYFGPGTRLLVL.

This clonotype appeared many times. The chain employs TRBV4-1 and TRBJ1-2, with 9 nucleotides matching TRBD1. V lost 1 base and J lost 4; bases outside the gene matches: 4. The CDR3 extends over 15 amino acids. The V gene's germline CDR1 is MGHRA and CDR2 YSYEKL. The CDR3: CASSQVGQGSYGYTF. In DNA, the CDR3 is TGCGCCAGCAGCCAAGTAGGACAGGGGAGCTATGGCTACACCTTC.

The chain recombines TRBV7-2 with TRBJ1-2; TRBD1 agrees at 7 bases. Losses at the gene ends were 4 bases for V and 8 bases for J; bases not matched to a gene: 16. Germline V lookup: CDR1 SGHTA, CDR2 FQGNSA. The CDR3 sequence is 16 residues long. The CDR3 sequence is CASSYRDSATSGGYTF. DNA for the CDR3: TGTGCCAGCAGCTACCGGGACAGTGCTACAAGTGGCGGCTACACCTTC.